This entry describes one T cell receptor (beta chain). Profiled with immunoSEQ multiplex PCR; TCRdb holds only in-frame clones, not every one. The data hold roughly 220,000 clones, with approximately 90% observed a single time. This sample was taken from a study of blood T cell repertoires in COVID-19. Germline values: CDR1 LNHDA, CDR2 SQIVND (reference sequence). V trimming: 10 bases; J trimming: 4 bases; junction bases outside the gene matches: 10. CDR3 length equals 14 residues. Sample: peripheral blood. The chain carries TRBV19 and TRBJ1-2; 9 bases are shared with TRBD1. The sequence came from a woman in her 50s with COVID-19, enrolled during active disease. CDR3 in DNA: TGTGCCACCCGGACAGGGGATATAGGCTATGGCTACACCTTC. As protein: CATRTGDIGYGYTF. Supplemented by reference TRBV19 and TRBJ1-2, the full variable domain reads DGGITQSPKYLFRKEGQNVTLSCEQNLNHDAMYWYRQDPGQGLRLIYYSQIVNDFQKGDIAEGYSVSREKKESFPLTVTSAQKNPTAFYLCATRTGDIGYGYTFGSGTRLTVV.